Presented here are 27 T cell receptor beta chains from one specimen sequenced in a study of PD-L1 blockade in urothelial cancer. Sequencing used immunoSEQ multiplex PCR; TCRdb keeps in-frame clones, though not all of them. The sample has about 63,000 clones; more than 80% are singletons. As to time point: pretreatment peripheral blood. Sequenced here: PBMCs, sampled around atezolizumab (anti-PD-L1) treatment. Receptor source: a man between 65 and 80 years old with urothelial cancer.

This chain links TRBV15 with TRBJ1-2; the match to TRBD1 covers 7 bases. This CDR3 contains 15 residues. V was clipped by 4 bases and J by 2 bases; unmatched bases: 7. Germline V gene data show CDR1 as LNHNV and CDR2 as YYDKDF (reference sequence). The CDR3 DNA is TGTGCCACCAGCACAAGGGACAGACGGAACTATGGCTACACCTTC. The encoded protein is CATSTRDRRNYGYTF.

V and J are TRBV4-2 and TRBJ1-4; 8 bases are shared with TRBD1. V gave up 0 bases and J gave up 11 bases; unmatched junction bases: 8. Germline V CDR1 and CDR2: LGHNA, YNFKEQ. CDR3 length equals 15 residues. CDR3 sequence: CASSQDWQGAFKLFF. Here the CDR3 DNA reads TGTGCCAGCAGCCAAGATTGGCAGGGGGCGTTTAAACTGTTTTTT.

The chain links TRBV5-6 to TRBJ2-6; 10 nucleotides align to TRBD1. Germline lookup yields CDR1 SGHDT and CDR2 YYEEEE. The CDR3 covers 18 residues. J was trimmed by 4 bases and V by 3 bases; bases with no gene match: 10. CDR3 amino acids: CASSSRDRGVEGANVLTF. The CDR3 DNA follows: TGTGCCAGCAGCTCCCGGGACAGGGGAGTGGAAGGGGCCAACGTCCTGACTTTC.

CDR3 sequence reads: CASSPRPPRGRTGELFF. DNA for the CDR3: TGCGCCAGCAGTCCCCGACCCCCCAGGGGGCGAACCGGGGAGCTGTTTTTT. V gene TRBV23-1 combines with J gene TRBJ2-2, with 8 nucleotides matching TRBD1. TRBV23-1 is known as an ORF, though its function is uncertain. The junction had 12 bases not matched to a gene; V was cut back by 4 bases and J by 5 bases. This CDR3 is built from 17 residues.

V and J are TRBV4-2 and TRBJ2-6; 10 nucleotides align to TRBD1. Germline CDR1 is LGHNA and CDR2 is YNFKEQ. V shed 5 bases and J 0 bases; nucleotides not matched to a gene: 13. The CDR3 length is 20 residues. Written as DNA, the CDR3 is TGTGCCAGCAGCGAAAGGAGGGACAGGGGCCGCTTCTCTGGGGCCAACGTCCTGACTTTC. As protein: CASSERRDRGRFSGANVLTF.

This chain joins TRBV2 and TRBJ2-1; 9 nucleotides match TRBD1. J lost 6 bases, V lost 4 bases, and 7 bases had no gene match. This CDR3 is built from 15 residues. CDR1 is SNHLY and CDR2 is FYNNEI in the germline V gene. The CDR3 nucleotides read TGTGCCAGCAGTGGATGGACAGGGGTCGCCAATGAGCAGTTCTTC. This encodes CASSGWTGVANEQFF.

The chain carries TRBV2 and TRBJ2-5; D is unresolved. Looked up from germline, CDR1 is SNHLY and CDR2 is FYNNEI. The V end was cut by 7 bases, the J end by 5 bases, with 8 bases between. There are 11 residues in the CDR3. CDR3 sequence: CASNRMETQYF. In DNA, the CDR3 is TGTGCCAGCAACAGAATGGAGACCCAGTACTTC. Full variable domain (missing parts from reference TRBV2 and TRBJ2-5): EPEVTQTPSHQVTQMGQEVILRCVPISNHLYFYWYRQILGQKVEFLVSFYNNEISEKSEIFDDQFSVERPDGSNFTLKIRSTKLEDSAMYFCASNRMETQYFGPGTRLLVL.

V usage is TRBV18 and J usage is TRBJ2-7; 8 bases are shared with TRBD1. Germline V gene sequence: CDR1 KGHSH, CDR2 LQKENI. J gave up 5 bases and V 4 bases, and 10 bases lay outside the gene matches. The CDR3 is 15 amino acids. The chain's CDR3 is CASSLGQGTDDEQYF. CDR3 DNA sequence: TGTGCCAGCTCACTCGGACAGGGAACGGACGACGAGCAGTACTTC.

The V and J genes are TRBV30 and TRBJ1-1; D is ambiguous. The V and J ends lost 1 base and 2 bases respectively, with 8 bases between them. CDR3 length: 13 amino acids. CDR1 is GTSNPN and CDR2 is SVGIG in the germline V gene (reference sequence). CDR3: CAWSERTNTEAFF. For the CDR3, the DNA is TGTGCCTGGAGTGAAAGGACTAACACTGAAGCTTTCTTT. Variable domain in full (rest from reference TRBV30 and TRBJ1-1): SQTIHQWPATLVQPVGSPLSLECTVEGTSNPNLYWYRQAAGRGLQLLFYSVGIGQISSEVPQNLSASRPQDRQFILSSKKLLLSDSGFYLCAWSERTNTEAFFGQGTRLTVV.

This clone was observed a few times. The rearrangement uses TRBV7-2 and TRBJ2-7; TRBD2 aligns across 12 bases. The V segment lost 5 bases and the J segment 7 bases; nucleotides outside the gene matches: 9. CDR3 size: 15 residues. Germline V lookup: CDR1 SGHTA, CDR2 FQGNSA. The CDR3 bases are TGTGCCAGCAGCCCTATGGCTAGCGGGAGGGGTGAGCAGTACTTC. This sequence encodes CASSPMASGRGEQYF.

The chain carries TRBV5-6 and TRBJ2-3, with 10 bases lining up with TRBD2. The ends lost 4 bases at V and 10 bases at J; junction bases unmatched: 6. Per the germline V gene, CDR1 is SGHDT and CDR2 is YYEEEE. This CDR3 is built from 13 residues. CDR3 loop: CASSTSGKGAQYF. The CDR3 DNA follows: TGTGCCAGCAGCACTAGCGGGAAAGGTGCGCAGTATTTT.

This clone has more than one count but fewer than ten. The gene calls are TRBV5-1 and TRBJ2-1; D may be TRBD1 (5 bases). Germline V gene data show CDR1 as SGHRS and CDR2 as YFSETQ. CDR3 length: 14 residues. V was clipped by 0 bases and J by 3 bases, with 7 bases between them. In nucleotides, the CDR3 is TGCGCCAGCAGCTTGGTGACAGACTACAATGAGCAGTTCTTC. Its protein is CASSLVTDYNEQFF.

The gene calls are TRBV7-3 and TRBJ2-3, with a possible D match to TRBD1 (5 bases). The germline V gene encodes CDR1 SGHTA and CDR2 FQGTGA. The CDR3 has 15 residues. The V end was cut by 3 bases, the J end by 1 base, with 11 bases between. The CDR3 sequence is CASSLQGGGTDTQYF. CDR3 DNA sequence: TGTGCCAGCAGCTTGCAGGGTGGGGGCACAGATACGCAGTATTTT.

The chain couples TRBV5-3 to TRBJ1-5; D is unclear. TRBV5-3 counts as an open reading frame of uncertain function. The CDR3 length is 19 residues. The germline V and J ends were trimmed by 4 bases and 0 bases, with 23 bases remaining between them. The CDR3 is CARSPPSGINPLSNQPQHF. The CDR3 nucleotides are TGTGCCAGAAGCCCCCCGAGCGGGATCAATCCCCTTAGCAATCAGCCCCAGCATTTT.

The chain uses TRBV18 and TRBJ2-3, with TRBD2 matching 8 bases. Germline V gene data show CDR1 as KGHSH and CDR2 as LQKENI. V lost 6 bases, J lost 4 bases, and 9 bases stayed unmatched. The CDR3 length is 15 residues. The CDR3 nucleotides read TGTGCCAGCTCCCTGGGGAGCGGGAGTGCAGATACGCAGTATTTT. Its translation: CASSLGSGSADTQYF.

The chain couples TRBV9 to TRBJ2-1; perhaps TRBD1 as D (5 bases). Germline CDR1 is SGDLS and CDR2 is YYNGEE. The CDR3 runs to 16 residues. Trimming cost V 0 bases and J 8 bases, with 18 bases left between them. The CDR3 DNA is TGTGCCAGCAGCGTAGAGGGGCAGGCTATTGTTCATGAGCAGTTCTTC. Its translation: CASSVEGQAIVHEQFF. Full variable domain (rest looked up from reference TRBV9 and TRBJ2-1): DSGVTQTPKHLITATGQRVTLRCSPRSGDLSVYWYQQSLDQGLQFLIQYYNGEERAKGNILERFSAQQFPDLHSELNLSSLELGDSALYFCASSVEGQAIVHEQFFGPGTRLTVL.

This sequence joins TRBV7-7 and TRBJ1-1; 7 nucleotides agree with TRBD1. The CDR3 is made up of 18 amino acids. With V trimmed by 1 base and J by 0 bases, 11 bases remained unmatched. CDR1 SSHAT and CDR2 FNYEAQ come from the germline V gene (reference sequence). This CDR3 reads CASSLGGQSTLMNTEAFF. CDR3 DNA: TGTGCCAGCAGCTTAGGGGGACAGTCAACTCTCATGAACACTGAAGCTTTCTTT.

The chain links TRBV10-3 to TRBJ2-5; maybe TRBD2 (5 bases). Germline CDR1 ENHRY, CDR2 SYGVKD. Trimming took off 0 bases at V and 9 bases at J, with 14 bases between the two ends. This CDR3 has 14 amino acids. The CDR3 sequence is CAISESSDRESQYF. The CDR3, as DNA: TGTGCCATCAGTGAGTCCAGCGACCGGGAATCCCAGTACTTC.

The J gene is TRBJ2-7, the V gene TRBV5-1, with D possibly TRBD1 on 8 matching bases. Germline V gene lookup returns CDR1 SGHRS and CDR2 YFSETQ. This CDR3 region has 16 residues. V dropped 7 bases and J dropped 0 bases, with 20 bases sitting between them. CDR3 coding DNA: TGCGCCAGCCACAGGAGCGGGACAGGCTTCTCCTACGAGCAGTACTTC. This gives the protein CASHRSGTGFSYEQYF.

The chain recombines TRBV18 with TRBJ2-3; possibly TRBD2 for D (6 bases). The ends were cut back, 3 bases at V and 3 bases at J, with 16 bases in the middle. The CDR3 covers 16 residues. Germline V gene data show CDR1 as KGHSH and CDR2 as LQKENI. CDR3 nucleotide sequence: TGTGCCAGCTCACCTGCAAATAGGGGAGGAACAGATACGCAGTATTTT. This codes for CASSPANRGGTDTQYF. Variable domain in full (rest from reference TRBV18 and TRBJ2-3): NAGVMQNPRHLVRRRGQEARLRCSPMKGHSHVYWYRQLPEEGLKFMVYLQKENIIDESGMPKERFSAEFPKEGPSILRIQQVVRGDSAAYFCASSPANRGGTDTQYFGPGTRLTVL.

The rearrangement joins TRBV19 to TRBJ1-2; weak D call: TRBD1 (5 bases). The germline V gene has CDR1 LNHDA and CDR2 SQIVND (reference sequence). The CDR3 has 18 amino acids. Trimming removed 6 bases at V and 3 bases at J, with 26 bases between. CDR3 coding DNA: TGTGCCAGTAGGGGGTCCGGGGGAGCGCCATTCCCCTACTATGGCTACACCTTC. Translating gives CASRGSGGAPFPYYGYTF.

This clone was counted many times. This chain uses TRBV4-1 with TRBJ2-3; D unresolved. Germline V lookup: CDR1 MGHRA, CDR2 YSYEKL. CDR3 length: 15 amino acids. The ends were cut back, 1 base at V and 1 base at J, with 9 bases in the middle. Written as DNA, the CDR3 is TGCGCCAGCAGCCAAGTTAACCGGGGCACAGATACGCAGTATTTT. Its protein product is CASSQVNRGTDTQYF.

The rearrangement joins TRBV7-9 to TRBJ2-7; D uncertain. CDR3 length: 14 residues. Germline V gives CDR1 SEHNR, CDR2 FQNEAQ (reference sequence). V dropped 4 bases and J dropped 0 bases, with 10 bases sitting between them. CDR3 sequence reads: CASSYGHTSYEQYF. CDR3 coding DNA: TGTGCCAGCAGCTATGGCCACACCTCCTACGAGCAGTACTTC. The full variable domain, in which reference TRBV7-9 and TRBJ2-7 provide the parts outside the CDR3, is DTGVSQNPRHKITKRGQNVTFRCDPISEHNRLYWYRQTLGQGPEFLTYFQNEAQLEKSRLLSDRFSAERPKGSFSTLEIQRTEQGDSAMYLCASSYGHTSYEQYFGPGTRLTVT.

The chain has TRBV4-3 and TRBJ1-2; no clear D gene. Germline CDR1 LGHNA, CDR2 YSLEER. V shed 5 bases and J shed 2 bases, with 21 bases lying between them. The CDR3 has 17 residues. CDR3 nucleotide sequence: TGCGCCAGCAGCTACCAAACAGCTACCGGATTAAACTATGGCTACACCTTC. Its translation: CASSYQTATGLNYGYTF.

V and J are TRBV6-4 and TRBJ1-1; weak D call: TRBD1 (6 bases). V gave up 6 bases and J gave up 1 base, with 9 bases separating them. Germline assignment: CDR1 MRHNA and CDR2 SNTAGT. This CDR3 has 13 amino acids. The CDR3, as DNA: TGTGCCAGCAGCCAGACAGGGAACACTGAAGCTTTCTTT. Encoded protein: CASSQTGNTEAFF.

This chain connects TRBV4-3 to TRBJ2-7, with D maybe TRBD2 (6 bases). Germline V gene lookup returns CDR1 LGHNA and CDR2 YSLEER. With 0 bases removed from V and 1 base from J, the gap between germline ends came to 13 bases. CDR3 length: 16 residues. The CDR3 nucleotides are TGCGCCAGCAGCCAAGATCTGGCAGGAGGGTCCTACGAGCAGTACTTC. Translation gives CASSQDLAGGSYEQYF.

This chain links TRBV18 with TRBJ2-5; 7 bases fit TRBD2. The CDR3 extends over 14 amino acids. Germline V gene data show CDR1 as KGHSH and CDR2 as LQKENI. V was pared by 8 bases and J by 4 bases, with 10 bases of the junction left unmatched. CDR3: CASAKGGNPETQYF. Here the CDR3 DNA reads TGTGCCAGCGCCAAGGGAGGGAACCCAGAGACCCAGTACTTC.